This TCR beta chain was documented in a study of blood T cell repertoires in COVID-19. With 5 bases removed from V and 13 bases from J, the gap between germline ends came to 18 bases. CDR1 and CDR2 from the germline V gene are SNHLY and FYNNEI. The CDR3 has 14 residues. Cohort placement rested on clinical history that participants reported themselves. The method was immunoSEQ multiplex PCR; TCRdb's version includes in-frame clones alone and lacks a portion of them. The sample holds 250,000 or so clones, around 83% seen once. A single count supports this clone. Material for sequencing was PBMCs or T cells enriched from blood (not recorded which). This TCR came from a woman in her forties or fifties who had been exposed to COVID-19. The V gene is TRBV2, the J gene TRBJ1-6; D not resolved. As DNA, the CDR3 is TGTGCCAGCAGTTATCTATTTGTGGGCAGTCCCCTCCACTTT. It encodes CASSYLFVGSPLHF. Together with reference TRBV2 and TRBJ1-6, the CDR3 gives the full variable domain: EPEVTQTPSHQVTQMGQEVILRCVPISNHLYFYWYRQILGQKVEFLVSFYNNEISEKSEIFDDQFSVERPDGSNFTLKIRSTKLEDSAMYFCASSYLFVGSPLHFGNGTRLTVT.